This T cell receptor (beta chain) came from a study of blood T cells in healthy people across ages. Findings and caveats of the study: A conclusive naive versus antigen-experienced comparison was prevented by the unsorted PBMCs.

Alongside a J-beta primer mix, a sample-barcoded 5' primer served in a second PCR lasting roughly 6 to 12 cycles. CDR3-containing paired-end reads numbering at least 2.5 million came from each sample. TCRdb itself ran the 5' RACE reads through MiXCR, one entry per CDR3 protein. This sample has some 780,000 distinct CDR3 sequences; about 61% occur once, and the top ten carry roughly 25%. Trimming took off 6 bases at V and 5 bases at J, with 7 bases between the two ends. Per the germline V gene, CDR1 is DFQATT and CDR2 is SNEGSKA (reference sequence). The CDR3 runs 10 residues. Only one count was recorded for this clonotype. Antigen specificity is unknown.

The sequence was obtained from a man aged 40-55 years in good health. The J gene is TRBJ2-5, the V gene TRBV20-1; D uncertain. The sample was blood. DNA for the CDR3: TGCAGTGCCCCCTATGAGACCCAGTACTTC. It yields the protein CSAPYETQYF.